The 14 T cell receptor beta chains below come from one sample, sequenced in a study of Ad26.COV2.S vaccination and SARS-CoV-2 variants. Documented treatment: over 15 received Ad26.COV2.S at low or high dose, single or two shots; 5 received placebo; per-sample allocation not given. Sampling occurred on day 63 after the first vaccine or placebo injection. Profiled with immunoSEQ multiplex PCR; TCRdb holds only in-frame clones, not every one. The table lists some 350,000 clones, approximately 81% of them singletons. The source was peripheral blood, collected in a trial of Ad26.COV2.S vaccine versus placebo. Every receptor here comes from a person aged 18-60 years who received the Ad26.COV2.S COVID-19 vaccine or a placebo.

The gene calls are TRBV7-2 and TRBJ1-6; no reliable D call. The CDR3 is made up of 15 amino acids. Trimming cost V 5 bases and J 5 bases, with 13 bases left between them. Germline-derived CDR1 and CDR2 are SGHTA and FQGNSA. The DNA for the CDR3 is TGTGCCAGCAGCCCCGGTAGCACAAATAATTCACCCCTCCACTTT. This gives the protein CASSPGSTNNSPLHF.

The chain is built from TRBV7-9 and TRBJ1-1; TRBD1 is a possible D gene (5 bases). V lost 2 bases, J lost 2 bases, and 12 bases lay in between. Per the germline V gene, CDR1 is SEHNR and CDR2 is FQNEAQ (reference sequence). The CDR3 totals 15 residues. CDR3 sequence reads: CASSLPGRANTEAFF. CDR3 nucleotides: TGTGCCAGCAGCTTACCGGGACGGGCAAACACTGAAGCTTTCTTT.

This clone came up once. V gene TRBV10-3 combines with J gene TRBJ2-6; TRBD2 might be the D (6 bases). CDR3 size: 16 residues. Germline V gene data show CDR1 as ENHRY and CDR2 as SYGVKD. V lost 0 bases to trimming and J lost 2 bases, with 8 bases between them. DNA of the CDR3: TGTGCCATCAGTGAGTCCGGGGGAGCTGGGGCCAACGTCCTGACTTTC. Amino acid sequence: CAISESGGAGANVLTF.

This clone was found a few times. The chain links TRBV18 to TRBJ1-5, with TRBD1 identical over 8 bases. The CDR3 spans 13 residues. V shed 5 bases and J 8 bases; nucleotides not matched to a gene: 5. From germline, CDR1 is KGHSH and CDR2 LQKENI. CDR3 bases: TGTGCCAGCTCAGGTGACAGGGGTAAGCCCCAGCATTTT. Protein: CASSGDRGKPQHF.

The rearrangement joins TRBV10-3 to TRBJ1-5, with D possibly TRBD1 on 5 matching bases. V lost 0 bases, J lost 3 bases, and 18 bases lay in between. The CDR3 extends over 18 amino acids. Germline CDR1 is ENHRY and CDR2 is SYGVKD. The CDR3 loop is CAISESFLGTKDNQPQHF. CDR3 coding DNA: TGTGCCATCAGTGAGTCTTTCCTTGGGACTAAGGACAATCAGCCCCAGCATTTT.

This chain links TRBV5-4 with TRBJ1-5; D is uncertain. V was clipped by 2 bases and J by 1 base, with 7 bases between them. In germline, CDR1 is SGHNT, CDR2 YYREEE (reference sequence). CDR3 length equals 14 residues. This CDR3 reads CASSFTRSNQPQHF. CDR3 sequence (DNA): TGTGCCAGCAGCTTTACACGGAGCAATCAGCCCCAGCATTTT.

The chain is built from TRBV25-1 and TRBJ2-5, with a tentative D call TRBD2 (6 bases). The CDR3 totals 14 residues. In germline, CDR1 is MGHDK, CDR2 SYGVNS. With 6 bases removed from V and 1 base from J, the gap between germline ends came to 12 bases. The CDR3 loop is CASRSRTTQETQYF. In DNA, the CDR3 is TGTGCCAGCAGGAGCCGGACTACCCAAGAGACCCAGTACTTC.

The chain employs TRBV5-6 and TRBJ2-7, with D unresolved. CDR1 and CDR2 (germline): SGHDT, YYEEEE. V was pared by 2 bases and J by 7 bases, with 19 bases between. This CDR3 comprises 15 residues. CDR3 coding DNA: TGTGCCAGCAGCTTCTATGCGGTCCACGGTCGAGAGCAGTACTTC. Its translation is CASSFYAVHGREQYF.

The J gene is TRBJ2-3, the V gene TRBV20-1, with 9 bases aligning to TRBD2. CDR1 and CDR2 from the germline V gene are DFQATT and SNEGSKA (reference sequence). J gave up 3 bases and V 3 bases, and 7 bases lay outside the gene matches. This CDR3 spans 15 amino acids. The CDR3 here is CSASIGGRGTDTQYF. The CDR3 DNA reads as TGCAGTGCTAGTATAGGCGGGAGGGGGACAGATACGCAGTATTTT.

The rearrangement joins TRBV7-9 to TRBJ2-4; D perhaps matches TRBD2 (6 bases). This CDR3 region has 17 residues. Looked up from germline, CDR1 is SEHNR and CDR2 is FQNEAQ (reference sequence). The ends were cut back, 0 bases at V and 2 bases at J, with 14 bases in the middle. DNA for the CDR3: TGTGCCAGCAGCTTAGCGGATGGCGGAGGGACCAAAAACATTCAGTACTTC. This encodes CASSLADGGGTKNIQYF. Full variable domain (rest looked up from reference TRBV7-9 and TRBJ2-4): DTGVSQNPRHKITKRGQNVTFRCDPISEHNRLYWYRQTLGQGPEFLTYFQNEAQLEKSRLLSDRFSAERPKGSFSTLEIQRTEQGDSAMYLCASSLADGGGTKNIQYFGAGTRLSVL.

The CDR3 sequence is CASSLGSAGVGYTF. The DNA of the CDR3 is TGTGCCAGCAGCTTAGGGTCGGCCGGCGTTGGCTACACCTTC. The J gene is TRBJ1-2, the V gene TRBV7-8; D unresolved. V was trimmed by 1 base and J by 7 bases, leaving 13 bases between them. The CDR3 contains 14 residues. Per the germline V gene, CDR1 is SGHVS and CDR2 is FQNEAQ.

The chain combines TRBV6-5 with TRBJ2-7; no clear D. The germline V gene has CDR1 MNHEY and CDR2 SVGAGI. Trimming pared 5 bases from V and 5 bases from J, leaving 19 bases between. This CDR3 has 15 residues. The CDR3 nucleotides are TGTGCCAGCAGTACCAGACCGCTTCCTACCCACGAGCAGTACTTC. This codes for CASSTRPLPTHEQYF.

The rearrangement uses TRBV18 and TRBJ1-5; 7 bases fit TRBD1. CDR1 and CDR2 (germline): KGHSH, LQKENI. V lost 3 bases, J lost 1 base, and 12 bases stayed unmatched. The CDR3 totals 18 residues. The CDR3 nucleotides are TGTGCCAGCTCACCGGGGTCCACAGGGGCAATAAGCAATCAGCCCCAGCATTTT. Amino acid sequence: CASSPGSTGAISNQPQHF.

The CDR3 loop is CASSYGQTLGYTF. The CDR3 nucleotides read TGTGCCAGCAGTTACGGACAGACCTTAGGCTACACCTTC. This chain uses TRBV6-5 with TRBJ1-2, with D possibly being TRBD1 (6 bases). Deletions cut 2 bases from V and 8 bases from J, with 12 bases between. The germline V gene encodes CDR1 MNHEY and CDR2 SVGAGI. The CDR3 sequence is 13 residues long.